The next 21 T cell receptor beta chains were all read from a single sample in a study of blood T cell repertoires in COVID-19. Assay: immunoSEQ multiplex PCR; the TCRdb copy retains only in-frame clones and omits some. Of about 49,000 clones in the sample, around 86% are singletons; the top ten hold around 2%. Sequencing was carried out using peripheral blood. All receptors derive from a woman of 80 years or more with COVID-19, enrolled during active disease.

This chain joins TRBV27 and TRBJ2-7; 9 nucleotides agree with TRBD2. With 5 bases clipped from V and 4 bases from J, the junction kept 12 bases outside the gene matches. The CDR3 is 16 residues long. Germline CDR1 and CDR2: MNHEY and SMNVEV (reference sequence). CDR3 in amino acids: CASSPSWGREGYEQYF. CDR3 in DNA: TGTGCCAGCAGTCCGTCCTGGGGGCGGGAGGGATACGAGCAGTACTTC.

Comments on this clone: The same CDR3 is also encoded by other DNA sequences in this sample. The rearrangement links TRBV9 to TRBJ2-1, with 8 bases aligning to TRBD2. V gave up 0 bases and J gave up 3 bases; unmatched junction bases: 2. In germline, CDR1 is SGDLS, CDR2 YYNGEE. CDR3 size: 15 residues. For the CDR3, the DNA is TGTGCCAGCAGCGTAGGAAGCGGGGGCTACAATGAGCAGTTCTTC. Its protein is CASSVGSGGYNEQFF.

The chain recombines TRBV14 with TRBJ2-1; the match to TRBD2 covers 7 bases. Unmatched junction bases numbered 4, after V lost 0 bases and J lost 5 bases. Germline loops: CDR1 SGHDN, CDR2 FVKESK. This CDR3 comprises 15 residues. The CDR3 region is CASSQDWGGDNEQFF. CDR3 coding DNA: TGTGCCAGCAGCCAAGACTGGGGGGGGGACAATGAGCAGTTCTTC.

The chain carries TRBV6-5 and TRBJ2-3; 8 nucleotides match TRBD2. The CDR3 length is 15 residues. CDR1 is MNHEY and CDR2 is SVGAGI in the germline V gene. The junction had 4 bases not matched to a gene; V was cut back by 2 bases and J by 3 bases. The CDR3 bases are TGTGCCAGCAGTTACGGGCGGGGGGCAACAGATACGCAGTATTTT. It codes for CASSYGRGATDTQYF.

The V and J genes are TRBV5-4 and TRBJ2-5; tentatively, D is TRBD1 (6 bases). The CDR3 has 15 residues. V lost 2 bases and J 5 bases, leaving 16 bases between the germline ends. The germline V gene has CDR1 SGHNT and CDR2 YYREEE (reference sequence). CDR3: CASSLRHREGETQYF. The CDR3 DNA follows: TGTGCCAGCAGCTTAAGACACAGGGAAGGGGAGACCCAGTACTTC. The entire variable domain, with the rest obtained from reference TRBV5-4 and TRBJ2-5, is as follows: ETGVTQSPTHLIKTRGQQVTLRCSSQSGHNTVSWYQQALGQGPQFIFQYYREEENGRGNFPPRFSGLQFPNYSSELNVNALELDDSALYLCASSLRHREGETQYFGPGTRLLVL.

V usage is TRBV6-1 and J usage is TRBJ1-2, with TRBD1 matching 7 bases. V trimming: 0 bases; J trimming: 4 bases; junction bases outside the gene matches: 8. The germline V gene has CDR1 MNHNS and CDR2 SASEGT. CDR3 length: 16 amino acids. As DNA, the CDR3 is TGTGCCAGCAGTGAAGCAGCCACAGGGGTTGCCTATGGCTACACCTTC. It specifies CASSEAATGVAYGYTF.

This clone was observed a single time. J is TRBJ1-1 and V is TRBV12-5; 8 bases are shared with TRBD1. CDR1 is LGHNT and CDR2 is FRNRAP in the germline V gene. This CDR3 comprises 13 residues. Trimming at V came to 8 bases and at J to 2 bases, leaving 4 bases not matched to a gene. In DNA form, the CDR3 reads TGTGCTAGTCTCGGACAGGGAAACACTGAAGCTTTCTTT. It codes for CASLGQGNTEAFF.

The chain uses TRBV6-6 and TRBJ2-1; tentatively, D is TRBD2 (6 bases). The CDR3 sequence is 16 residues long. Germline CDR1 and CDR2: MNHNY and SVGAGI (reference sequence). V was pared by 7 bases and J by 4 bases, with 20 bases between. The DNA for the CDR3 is TGTGCCAGCAATACCCCCGAACGGGGGTTGTACAATGAGCAGTTCTTC. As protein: CASNTPERGLYNEQFF.

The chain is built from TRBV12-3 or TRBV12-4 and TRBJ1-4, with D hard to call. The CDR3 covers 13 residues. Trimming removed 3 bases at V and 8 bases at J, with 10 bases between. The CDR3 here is CASSLYNQEKLFF. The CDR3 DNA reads TGTGCCAGCAGTTTGTACAACCAGGAAAAACTGTTTTTT.

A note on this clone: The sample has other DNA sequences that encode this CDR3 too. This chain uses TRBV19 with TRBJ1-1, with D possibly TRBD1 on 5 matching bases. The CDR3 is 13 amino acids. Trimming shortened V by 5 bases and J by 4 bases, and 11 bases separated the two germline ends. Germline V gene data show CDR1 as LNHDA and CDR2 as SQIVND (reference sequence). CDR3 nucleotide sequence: TGTGCCAGTAGTCCCCAGGGCGCCACTGAAGCTTTCTTT. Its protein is CASSPQGATEAFF.

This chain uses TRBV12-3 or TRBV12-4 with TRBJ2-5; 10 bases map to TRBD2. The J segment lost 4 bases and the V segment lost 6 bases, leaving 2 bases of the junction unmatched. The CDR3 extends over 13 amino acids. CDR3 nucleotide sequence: TGTGCCAGCAGGGGACTAGCGCGAGAGACCCAGTACTTC. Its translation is CASRGLARETQYF.

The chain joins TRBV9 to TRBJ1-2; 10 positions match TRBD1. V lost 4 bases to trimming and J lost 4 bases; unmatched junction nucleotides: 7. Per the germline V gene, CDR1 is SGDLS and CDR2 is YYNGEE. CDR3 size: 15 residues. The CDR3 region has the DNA TGTGCCAGCAGCCTCCGGACAGGGGGGAGCTATGGCTACACCTTC. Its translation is CASSLRTGGSYGYTF.

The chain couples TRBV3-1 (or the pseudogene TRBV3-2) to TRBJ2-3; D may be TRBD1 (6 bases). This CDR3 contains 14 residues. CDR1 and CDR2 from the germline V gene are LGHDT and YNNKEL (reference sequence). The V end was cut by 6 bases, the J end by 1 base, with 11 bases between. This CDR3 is CASRQGFGTDTQYF. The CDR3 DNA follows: TGTGCCAGCAGACAGGGTTTCGGCACAGATACGCAGTATTTT.

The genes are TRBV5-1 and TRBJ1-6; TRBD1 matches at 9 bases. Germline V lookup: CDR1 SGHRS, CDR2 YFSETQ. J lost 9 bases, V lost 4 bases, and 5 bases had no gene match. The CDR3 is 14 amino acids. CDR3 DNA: TGCGCCAGCAGCCCAGGGACAGGGTCTTCACCCCTCCACTTT. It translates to CASSPGTGSSPLHF.

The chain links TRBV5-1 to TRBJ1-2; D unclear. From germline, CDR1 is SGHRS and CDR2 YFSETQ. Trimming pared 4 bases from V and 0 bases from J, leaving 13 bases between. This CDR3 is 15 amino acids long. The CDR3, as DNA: TGCGCCAGCAGCAATCCCCCCCTAACTAACTATGGCTACACCTTC. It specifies CASSNPPLTNYGYTF.

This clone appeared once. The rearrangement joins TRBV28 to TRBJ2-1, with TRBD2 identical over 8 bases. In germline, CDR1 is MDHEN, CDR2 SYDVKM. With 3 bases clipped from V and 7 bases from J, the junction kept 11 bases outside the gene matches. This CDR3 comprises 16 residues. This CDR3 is CASSFATGGLGNEQFF. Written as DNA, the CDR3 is TGTGCCAGCAGTTTCGCCACGGGAGGGTTGGGGAATGAGCAGTTCTTC.

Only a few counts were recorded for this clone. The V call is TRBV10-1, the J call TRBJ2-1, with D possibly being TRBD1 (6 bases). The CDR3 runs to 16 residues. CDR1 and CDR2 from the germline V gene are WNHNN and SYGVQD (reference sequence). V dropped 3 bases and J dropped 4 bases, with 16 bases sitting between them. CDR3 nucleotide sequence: TGCGCCAGCAGTGAATACTCGACAGGCCAGTACAATGAGCAGTTCTTC. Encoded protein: CASSEYSTGQYNEQFF.

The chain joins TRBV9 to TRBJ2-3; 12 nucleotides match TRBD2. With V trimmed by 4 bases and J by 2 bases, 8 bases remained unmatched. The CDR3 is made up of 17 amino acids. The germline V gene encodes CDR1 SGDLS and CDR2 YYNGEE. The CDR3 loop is CASSLRTSGTYTDTQYF. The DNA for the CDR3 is TGTGCCAGCAGCCTTCGGACTAGCGGGACCTACACAGATACGCAGTATTTT.

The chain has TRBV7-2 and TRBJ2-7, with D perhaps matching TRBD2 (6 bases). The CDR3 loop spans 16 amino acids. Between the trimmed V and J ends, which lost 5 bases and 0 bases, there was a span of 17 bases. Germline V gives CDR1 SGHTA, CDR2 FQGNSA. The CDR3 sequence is CASSPSGIAASYEQYF. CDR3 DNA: TGTGCCAGCAGCCCCTCGGGGATAGCGGCCTCCTACGAGCAGTACTTC.

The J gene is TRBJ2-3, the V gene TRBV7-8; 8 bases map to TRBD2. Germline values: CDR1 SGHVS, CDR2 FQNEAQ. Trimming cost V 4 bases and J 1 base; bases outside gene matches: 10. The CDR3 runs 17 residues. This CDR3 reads CASSSLDGSGGTDTQYF. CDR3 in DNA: TGTGCCAGCAGCTCCCTCGACGGTAGCGGGGGCACAGATACGCAGTATTTT. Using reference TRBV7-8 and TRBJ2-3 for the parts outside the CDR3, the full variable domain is GAGVSQSPRYKVAKRGQDVALRCDPISGHVSLFWYQQALGQGPEFLTYFQNEAQLDKSGLPSDRFFAERPEGSVSTLKIQRTQQEDSAVYLCASSSLDGSGGTDTQYFGPGTRLTVL.

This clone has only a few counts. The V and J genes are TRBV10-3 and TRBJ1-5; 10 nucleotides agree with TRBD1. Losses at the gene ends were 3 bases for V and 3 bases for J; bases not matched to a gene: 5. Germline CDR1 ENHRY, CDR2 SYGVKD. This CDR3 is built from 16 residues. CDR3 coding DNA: TGTGCCATCAGTGACCTGGGACAGGGGACCAATCAGCCCCAGCATTTT. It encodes CAISDLGQGTNQPQHF.